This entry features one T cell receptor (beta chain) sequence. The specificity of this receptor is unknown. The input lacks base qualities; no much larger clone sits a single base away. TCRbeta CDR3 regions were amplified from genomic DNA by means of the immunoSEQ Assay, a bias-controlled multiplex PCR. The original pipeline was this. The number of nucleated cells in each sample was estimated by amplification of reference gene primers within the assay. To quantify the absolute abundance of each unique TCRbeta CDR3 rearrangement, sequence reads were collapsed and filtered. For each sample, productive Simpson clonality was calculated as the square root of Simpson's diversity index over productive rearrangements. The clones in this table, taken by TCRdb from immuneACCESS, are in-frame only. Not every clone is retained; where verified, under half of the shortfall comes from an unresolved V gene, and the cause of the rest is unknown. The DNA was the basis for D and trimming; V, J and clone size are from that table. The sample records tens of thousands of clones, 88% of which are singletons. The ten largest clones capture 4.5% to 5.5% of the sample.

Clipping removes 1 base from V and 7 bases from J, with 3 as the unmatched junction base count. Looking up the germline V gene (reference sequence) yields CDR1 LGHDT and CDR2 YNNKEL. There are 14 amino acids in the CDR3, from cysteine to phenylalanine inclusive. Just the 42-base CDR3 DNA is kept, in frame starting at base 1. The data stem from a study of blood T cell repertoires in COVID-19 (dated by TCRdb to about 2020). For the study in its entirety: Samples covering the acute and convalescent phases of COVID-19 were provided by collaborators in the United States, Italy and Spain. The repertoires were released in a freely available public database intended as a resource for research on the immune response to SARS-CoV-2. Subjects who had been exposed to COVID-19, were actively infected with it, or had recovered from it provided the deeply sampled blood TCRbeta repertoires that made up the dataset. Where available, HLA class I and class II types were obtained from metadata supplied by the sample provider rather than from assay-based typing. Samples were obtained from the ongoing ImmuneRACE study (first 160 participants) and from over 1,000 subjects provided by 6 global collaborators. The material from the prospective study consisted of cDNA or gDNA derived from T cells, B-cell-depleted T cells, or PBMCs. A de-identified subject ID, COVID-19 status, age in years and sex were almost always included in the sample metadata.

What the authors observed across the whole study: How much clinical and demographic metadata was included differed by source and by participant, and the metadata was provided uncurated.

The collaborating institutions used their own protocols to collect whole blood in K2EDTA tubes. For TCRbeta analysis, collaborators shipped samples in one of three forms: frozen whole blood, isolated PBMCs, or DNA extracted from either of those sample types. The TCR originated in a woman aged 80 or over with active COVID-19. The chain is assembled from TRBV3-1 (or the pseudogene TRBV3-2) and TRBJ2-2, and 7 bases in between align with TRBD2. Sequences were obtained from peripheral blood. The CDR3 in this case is CASSQAGGSGELFF. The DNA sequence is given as TGTGCCAGCAGCCAAGCGGGGGGTAGCGGGGAGCTGTTTTTT.